This T cell receptor (beta chain) is drawn from a study of PD-L1 blockade in urothelial cancer. Turning to the study itself: Samples came from 3 weeks, at the second dose, and 6 weeks into treatment. A median blood sample held roughly 150,000 T cells and tens of thousands of unique TCRs.

The CDR3 has 15 amino acids. Germline V gene data show CDR1 as SGHAT and CDR2 as FQDESV (reference sequence). The ends were cut back, 1 base at V and 7 bases at J, with 17 bases in the middle. Patient disease was locally advanced or metastatic urothelial carcinoma. Produced via immunoSEQ multiplex PCR; TCRdb's table is partial and in-frame only. The table has tens of thousands of clones, about 88% seen once. The study, taken as a whole, reports: Patients with below-median pretreatment blood clonality survived longer.

For this clone: Its target is not known.

The sequencing here drew on PBMCs, taken around atezolizumab (anti-PD-L1) treatment. This chain links TRBV11-1 with TRBJ2-7; D remains unclear. This TCR derives from a man between 45 and 60 years old with urothelial cancer. CDR3 sequence (DNA): TGTGCCAGCAGCTTAGAGTCGGGTCGGTCCGGTGAGCAGTACTTC. It encodes CASSLESGRSGEQYF.